This TCR beta chain is drawn from a study of control samples from healthy donors and cancer patients (dated by TCRdb to about 2020). V loses 1 base, J loses 0 bases, and the germline ends lie 3 bases apart. The germline V gene supplies CDR1 MGHRA and CDR2 YSYEKL. Inclusive of the bounding cysteine and phenylalanine, the CDR3 is 13 residues long. The CDR3 DNA has 39 bases and is translated from base 1. This clone has more than one count but fewer than ten. It lacks a known antigen. Nothing much larger sits one base from this clone, and base qualities are not available. The library was generated by the immunoSEQ multiplex PCR assay. TCRdb took this table from immuneACCESS and kept in-frame rearrangements with V and J called. Such tables lack part of the clones; where checked against another copy, unresolved V genes explain under half of the gap, and the rest is unexplained. The sample table lists 40,000 to 45,000 clones, just over 70% of them with a count of one. The ten largest clones add up to more than 15% of the sample.

Sequenced: formalin-fixed, paraffin-embedded tissue. This receptor chain uses TRBV4-1 and TRBJ1-1; the D gene identity is not certain. The origin of this receptor is a male donor with melanoma. This receptor carries the CDR3 CASSQGMNTEAFF. Read as DNA, the sequence is TGCGCCAGCAGCCAAGGTATGAACACTGAAGCTTTCTTT.